Reported below is one T cell receptor beta chain. The antigen remains unidentified. Each CDR3 protein is one row after TCRdb ran MiXCR on the 5' RACE reads. The sample records some 310,000 distinct CDR3 sequences, 20% to 25% being singletons. This sample was included in a study of T-cell memory formation after mild COVID-19. Study-level background: TCR clustering was largely donor specific. Study results and caveats: Clones that got smaller from day 15 to 85 had even CD4/CD8, while clones growing later tipped toward CD4+. The study found contracting CD4+ clones mainly in CM and EM and contracting CD8+ clones in EMRA.

CDR3 size: 17 residues. Per germline, CDR1 SGHRS and CDR2 YFSETQ. With 4 bases removed from V and 3 bases from J, the gap between germline ends came to 23 bases. V gene TRBV5-1 combines with J gene TRBJ2-7, with D maybe TRBD1 (5 bases). Sequenced: PBMCs or a T cell subset sorted from them (not recorded which). This TCR came from a young man who had mild COVID-19 (a few samples of this study predate the infection). Cell type and time point are not known. The DNA for the CDR3 is TGCGCCAGCAGCGCCCCGTTGTGGGGCAACCCCTTCTACGAGCAGTACTTC. Translating it yields CASSAPLWGNPFYEQYF.